This is a list of T cell receptor beta chains from one sample in a study of OX40 agonist ivuxolimab in advanced cancers. Clones were sequenced by immunoSEQ multiplex PCR, and TCRdb holds only the in-frame ones, with some missing. The table has 34,000 or so clones, approximately 80% seen once. Source: CD4+ or CD8+ T cells sorted from blood, taken in a trial of the OX40 agonist ivuxolimab. These receptors originate from an adult with an advanced solid tumor such as melanoma, head and neck, liver or kidney cancer. The CDR3 runs from the conserved cysteine through the conserved F or W. D genes are given only for firm matches. Expanded clones are given a class, and other clones once, few, many or no size at all.

>-|TRBV2|TRBJ1-1|-
TGTGCCAGCAGTGTGCGCGACAGGAACACTGAAGCTTTCTTT
CASSVRDRNTEAFF
>-|TRBV2|TRBJ1-5|-
TGTGCCAGCAGCTGGGACCAGGGTGATCCCCAGCATTTT
CASSWDQGDPQHF
>-|TRBV7-8|TRBJ2-2|TRBD2
TGTGCCAGCAGTAATCGACTAGCGGGAGTCACCGGGGAGCTGTTTTTT
CASSNRLAGVTGELFF
>-|TRBV19|TRBJ2-1|-
TGTGCCAGTAGTCCCAGTGTAGCGAACAATGAGCAGTTCTTC
CASSPSVANNEQFF
>-|TRBV28|TRBJ1-1|-
TGTGCCAGCAGTTTCCGTGCCATGAACACTGAAGCTTTCTTT
CASSFRAMNTEAFF
>once|TRBV6-1|TRBJ2-7|TRBD1
TGTGCCAGCAGTGAAGACCCGACAGGGGGTCCGAGCTCCTACGAGCAGTACTTC
CASSEDPTGGPSSYEQYF
>-|TRBV6-6|TRBJ1-2|-
TGTGCCAGCAGTTACTCGACGGGGGGCCAGGGCTACACCTTC
CASSYSTGGQGYTF
>few|TRBV6-1|TRBJ2-3|-
TGTGCCAGCAGTGGGGTTAAGCCGTCAGATACGCAGTATTTT
CASSGVKPSDTQYF
>-|TRBV4-3|TRBJ2-3|TRBD2
TGCGCCAGCAGTCCCAATAGCGGGAGGTCAGATACGCAGTATTTT
CASSPNSGRSDTQYF
>-|TRBV28|TRBJ2-4|-
TGTGCCAGCAGCCCCGGAGGGGTAGCCAAAAACATTCAGTACTTC
CASSPGGVAKNIQYF